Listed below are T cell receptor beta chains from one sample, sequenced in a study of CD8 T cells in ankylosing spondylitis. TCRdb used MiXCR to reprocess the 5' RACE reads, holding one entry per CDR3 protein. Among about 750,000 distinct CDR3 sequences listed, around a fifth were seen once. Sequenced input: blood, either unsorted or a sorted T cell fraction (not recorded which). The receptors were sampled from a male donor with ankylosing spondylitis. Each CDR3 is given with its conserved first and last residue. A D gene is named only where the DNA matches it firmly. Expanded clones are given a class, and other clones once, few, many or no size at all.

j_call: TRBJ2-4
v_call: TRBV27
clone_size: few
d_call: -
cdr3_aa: CASRPGSGRKNIQYF
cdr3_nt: TGTGCCAGCAGACCCGGGTCGGGCAGGAAAAACATTCAGTACTTC

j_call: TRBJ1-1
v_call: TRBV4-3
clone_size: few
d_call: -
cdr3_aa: CASSQEGFNTEAFF
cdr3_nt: TGCGCCAGCAGCCAAGAGGGCTTCAACACTGAAGCTTTCTTT

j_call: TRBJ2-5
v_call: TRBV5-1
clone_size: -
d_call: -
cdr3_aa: CASSLGSGPETQYF
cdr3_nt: TGCGCCAGCAGCTTGGGTAGTGGACCAGAGACCCAGTACTTC

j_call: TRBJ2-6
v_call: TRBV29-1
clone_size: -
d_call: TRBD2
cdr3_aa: CSVDSLAGASGANVLTF
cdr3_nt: TGCAGCGTTGACAGTCTAGCGGGTGCCTCTGGGGCCAACGTCCTGACTTTC

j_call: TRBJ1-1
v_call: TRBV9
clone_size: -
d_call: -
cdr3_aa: CASSSQGTLNTEAFF
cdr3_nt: TGTGCCAGCAGTTCGCAGGGCACCCTGAACACTGAAGCTTTCTTT

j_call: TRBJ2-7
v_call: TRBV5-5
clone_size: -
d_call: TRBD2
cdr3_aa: CASSFAGLAGVTYEQYF
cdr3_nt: TGTGCCAGCAGCTTCGCGGGACTAGCGGGAGTCACTTACGAGCAGTACTTC

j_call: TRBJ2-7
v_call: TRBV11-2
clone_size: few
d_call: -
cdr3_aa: CASSFPGAINEQYF
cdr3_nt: TGTGCCAGCAGCTTTCCAGGGGCAATCAACGAGCAGTACTTC

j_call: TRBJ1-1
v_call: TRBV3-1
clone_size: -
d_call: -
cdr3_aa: CASSPEWEADTEAFF
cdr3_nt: TGTGCCAGCAGCCCGGAGTGGGAAGCGGACACTGAAGCTTTCTTT

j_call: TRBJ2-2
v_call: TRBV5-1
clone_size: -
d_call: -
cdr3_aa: CATREGGPSGELFF
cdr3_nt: TGCGCCACCCGCGAGGGGGGTCCGTCCGGGGAGCTGTTTTTT

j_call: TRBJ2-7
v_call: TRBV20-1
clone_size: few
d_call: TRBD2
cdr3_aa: CSAFTSGRKYEQYF
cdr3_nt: TGCAGTGCTTTTACTAGCGGGAGGAAATACGAGCAGTACTTC

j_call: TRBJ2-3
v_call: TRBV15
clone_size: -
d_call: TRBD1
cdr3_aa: CATSREVGFVGQLTQYF
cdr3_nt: TGTGCCACCAGCAGAGAGGTGGGGTTCGTGGGACAGTTGACGCAGTATTTT

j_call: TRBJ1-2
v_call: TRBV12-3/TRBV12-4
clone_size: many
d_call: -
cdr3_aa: CASTPRGGNYGYTF
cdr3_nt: TGTGCCAGCACCCCACGAGGGGGGAACTATGGCTACACCTTC

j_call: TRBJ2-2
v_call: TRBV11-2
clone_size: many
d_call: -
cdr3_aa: CASSLLLGAGELFF
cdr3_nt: TGTGCCAGCAGCTTACTTCTTGGGGCCGGGGAGCTGTTTTTT

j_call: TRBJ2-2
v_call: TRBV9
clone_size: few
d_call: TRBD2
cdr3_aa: CASSVVAGGPTGELFF
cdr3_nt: TGTGCCAGCAGCGTAGTCGCGGGAGGGCCCACCGGGGAGCTGTTTTTT